The rows below give T cell receptor beta chains drawn from one sample of a study of cytomegalovirus exposure and HLA in healthy donors. The table came from immunoSEQ multiplex PCR; TCRdb's copy has only in-frame clones and leaves some out. This sample's table has 150,000 to 200,000 clones. The specimen sequenced was PBMCs. The receptors were gathered from a woman younger than 30 in good health and CMV-seropositive. CDR3s include the opening cysteine and the closing phenylalanine or tryptophan. The D gene is left open where the match is weak.

DNA: TGCGCCAGCAGTGATGGCGGGTATGGCTACACCTTC
CDR3: CASSDGGYGYTF
D: NA
V: TRBV10-2
J: TRBJ1-2

DNA: TGTGCCACCAGCAGAGGTTCCCCGAGGGAAGTGGCCTACGAGCAGTACTTC
CDR3: CATSRGSPREVAYEQYF
D: NA
V: TRBV15
J: TRBJ2-7

DNA: TGCGCCAGCTTCGGGACAGGCCTCTACGAGCAGTACTTC
CDR3: CASFGTGLYEQYF
D: TRBD1
V: TRBV10-1
J: TRBJ2-7

DNA: TGTGCCAGCAGCCCCCGACAGCTCACCGGGGAGCTGTTTTTT
CDR3: CASSPRQLTGELFF
D: NA
V: TRBV9
J: TRBJ2-2

DNA: TGTGCCAGCAGCCGCCCCGGGGGAAGCGGGGGCCACAATGAGCAGTTCTTC
CDR3: CASSRPGGSGGHNEQFF
D: TRBD2
V: TRBV5-4
J: TRBJ2-1

DNA: TGTGCCAGCAGTACAGGGGGGAATGGCTACACCTTC
CDR3: CASSTGGNGYTF
D: TRBD1
V: TRBV2
J: TRBJ1-2

DNA: TGCGCCAGCAGCTACTCTAGCGGGGGGAGCACAGATACGCAGTATTTT
CDR3: CASSYSSGGSTDTQYF
D: TRBD2
V: TRBV5-1
J: TRBJ2-3

DNA: TGTGCCAGCAGACCCCTAGGGAGTAATGAAAAACTGTTTTTT
CDR3: CASRPLGSNEKLFF
D: NA
V: TRBV27
J: TRBJ1-4

DNA: TGTGCCACCAGCAGAGGACTAGTCGGCTCCTACGAGCAGTACTTC
CDR3: CATSRGLVGSYEQYF
D: NA
V: TRBV15
J: TRBJ2-7

DNA: TGTGCCAGCAGTTTATGGATCGGGGGGGAGCAGTACTTC
CDR3: CASSLWIGGEQYF
D: TRBD2
V: TRBV27
J: TRBJ2-7

DNA: TGTGCCTGGGAGGCCCCTAGCGGGCCCTACGAGCAGTACTTC
CDR3: CAWEAPSGPYEQYF
D: TRBD2
V: TRBV30
J: TRBJ2-7

DNA: TGTGCCAGCAGCTTTAGGACTACCTACTACAATGAGCAGTTCTTC
CDR3: CASSFRTTYYNEQFF
D: NA
V: TRBV5-6
J: TRBJ2-1

DNA: TGCGCCAGCGCGGGACTAGCGGGAACTCCGATTTCCTACGAGCAGTACTTC
CDR3: CASAGLAGTPISYEQYF
D: TRBD2
V: TRBV5-1
J: TRBJ2-7

DNA: TGTGCCAGCAGTCGGACAGGCTACAATGAGCAGTTCTTC
CDR3: CASSRTGYNEQFF
D: TRBD1
V: TRBV6-5
J: TRBJ2-1

DNA: TGTGCCAGTACTTCCTTACCTGGTTCGGCTAATGAAAAACTGTTTTTT
CDR3: CASTSLPGSANEKLFF
D: NA
V: TRBV19
J: TRBJ1-4

DNA: TGTGCCAGCAGTTACCTCGGGACAGGCTATGGCTACACCTTC
CDR3: CASSYLGTGYGYTF
D: TRBD1
V: TRBV6-5
J: TRBJ1-2

DNA: TGTGCCAGCAGCTTTGGGGTGGGGCTAGCGGGAGCCTACAATGAGCAGTTCTTC
CDR3: CASSFGVGLAGAYNEQFF
D: TRBD2
V: TRBV7-9
J: TRBJ2-1

DNA: TGTGCCAGCAGCTTCCCGGGACAGGGGGCCCAAGAGACCCAGTACTTC
CDR3: CASSFPGQGAQETQYF
D: TRBD1
V: TRBV7-9
J: TRBJ2-5

DNA: TGCAGCGTTGAAAACCCAGGGGTTGGCTACACCTTC
CDR3: CSVENPGVGYTF
D: NA
V: TRBV29-1
J: TRBJ1-2

DNA: TGTGCCACCAGCAAGGGACAGGGGCGGTTTGAGCAGTTCTTC
CDR3: CATSKGQGRFEQFF
D: TRBD1
V: TRBV15
J: TRBJ2-1

DNA: TGCAGCGTGGGGGGTAGCGGGGGGGCGCTTCTTGAGCAGTTCTTC
CDR3: CSVGGSGGALLEQFF
D: TRBD2
V: TRBV29-1
J: TRBJ2-1

DNA: TGCGCCAGCAGCCAGGAGCGGGGGGGTTACAATGAGCAGTTCTTC
CDR3: CASSQERGGYNEQFF
D: TRBD2
V: TRBV4-1
J: TRBJ2-1

DNA: TGTGCCAGCAGTCTACAGGGGGGGTGGACTGAAGCTTTCTTT
CDR3: CASSLQGGWTEAFF
D: TRBD1
V: TRBV6-1
J: TRBJ1-1

DNA: TGCAGCGTTGAAAGGGGGGGGCCGGGACAGGGGGCGCCAATGGATGGCTACACCTTC
CDR3: CSVERGGPGQGAPMDGYTF
D: TRBD1
V: TRBV29-1
J: TRBJ1-2

DNA: TGTGCCAGCAGACCACCCGGGACAGGGAGGAGCTACGAGCAGTACTTC
CDR3: CASRPPGTGRSYEQYF
D: TRBD1
V: TRBV7-8
J: TRBJ2-7

DNA: TGTGCCAGTAGTATTCGTTCGGGATCCTACGAGCAGTACTTC
CDR3: CASSIRSGSYEQYF
D: NA
V: TRBV19
J: TRBJ2-7

DNA: TGTGCCAGCAGCTCCCGGGACAATAAAGACGAGCAGTACTTC
CDR3: CASSSRDNKDEQYF
D: NA
V: TRBV11-2
J: TRBJ2-7

DNA: TGTGCCAGCAGCTTAGCGCGGGTAGCGGGGGACCAAGAGACCCAGTACTTC
CDR3: CASSLARVAGDQETQYF
D: TRBD2
V: TRBV7-9
J: TRBJ2-5

DNA: TGCGCCAGCAGCTTGGGGCGGGGGAATGAAAAACTGTTTTTT
CDR3: CASSLGRGNEKLFF
D: NA
V: TRBV5-1
J: TRBJ1-4

DNA: TGCGCCAGCAGCCCCCTCCGTGCTAGCGGGGGGCGGGACGAGACCCAGTACTTC
CDR3: CASSPLRASGGRDETQYF
D: TRBD2
V: TRBV4-1
J: TRBJ2-5

DNA: TGTGCCAGCAGCCGCGACAGGGGCGGTGAGCAGTTCTTC
CDR3: CASSRDRGGEQFF
D: TRBD1
V: TRBV11-1
J: TRBJ2-1

DNA: TGTGCCAGCAGTTCTAGCGGTTGGGGGCGCACAGATACGCAGTATTTT
CDR3: CASSSSGWGRTDTQYF
D: NA
V: TRBV7-2
J: TRBJ2-3

DNA: TGCAGCGTTGCCCTTGGCAGGGGATCCTACAATGAGCAGTTCTTC
CDR3: CSVALGRGSYNEQFF
D: NA
V: TRBV29-1
J: TRBJ2-1

DNA: TGTGCCAGCAGGACCAGGACTAGCGGAGCCCAGACGCAGTATTTT
CDR3: CASRTRTSGAQTQYF
D: TRBD2
V: TRBV13
J: TRBJ2-3

DNA: TGTGCCAGCAGTACTGGACTGACTAGACTAGCGGGCGGAGAGGGCACAGATACGCAGTATTTT
CDR3: CASSTGLTRLAGGEGTDTQYF
D: TRBD2
V: TRBV28
J: TRBJ2-3

DNA: TGTGCCAGCAGCAGCATGAACACTGAAGCTTTCTTT
CDR3: CASSSMNTEAFF
D: NA
V: TRBV5-4
J: TRBJ1-1

DNA: TGTGCCAGCAGTCAGTTGCCAGGGGGAAATGAAAAACTGTTTTTT
CDR3: CASSQLPGGNEKLFF
D: TRBD1
V: TRBV6-1
J: TRBJ1-4

DNA: TGTGCCAGTAGTATTGGAACTAGCGGTCAGAAGACCCAGTACTTC
CDR3: CASSIGTSGQKTQYF
D: TRBD2
V: TRBV19
J: TRBJ2-5

DNA: TGTGCCAGCATCCAGACTAGCGGGTTTAAGTACTTC
CDR3: CASIQTSGFKYF
D: TRBD2
V: TRBV6-1
J: TRBJ2-7

DNA: TGTGCCAGCAGCCTCGGACAGGGATACTCCTACGAGCAGTACTTC
CDR3: CASSLGQGYSYEQYF
D: TRBD1
V: TRBV7-2
J: TRBJ2-7

DNA: TGTGCCAGCAGCTTCCGGGTCAGCACAGATACGCAGTATTTT
CDR3: CASSFRVSTDTQYF
D: NA
V: TRBV5-8
J: TRBJ2-3

DNA: TGTGCCAGCAGCTTAGTGGCGGGGGTGGAGACCCAGTACTTC
CDR3: CASSLVAGVETQYF
D: TRBD2
V: TRBV7-9
J: TRBJ2-5

DNA: TGTGCCAGCAGTCGAGCGGGGACCTCCTACAATGAGCAGTTCTTC
CDR3: CASSRAGTSYNEQFF
D: TRBD2
V: TRBV6-5
J: TRBJ2-1

DNA: TGTGCCAGCGGGGGGAGAGTAAACACTGAAGCTTTCTTT
CDR3: CASGGRVNTEAFF
D: NA
V: TRBV2
J: TRBJ1-1

DNA: TGTGCCAGCAGCTTACCCGGGAACACTGAAGCTTTCTTT
CDR3: CASSLPGNTEAFF
D: NA
V: TRBV11-2
J: TRBJ1-1

DNA: TGTGCCAGCAGTTTGCGGGGGGCCGGGGAGCTGTTTTTT
CDR3: CASSLRGAGELFF
D: TRBD2
V: TRBV13
J: TRBJ2-2

DNA: TGTGCCAGCAGCTTGGACTCCTCTGGAAACACCATATATTTT
CDR3: CASSLDSSGNTIYF
D: NA
V: TRBV7-2
J: TRBJ1-3

DNA: TGTGCCATCAGTGAGCGGAGGACAGAAACTAATGAAAAACTGTTTTTT
CDR3: CAISERRTETNEKLFF
D: NA
V: TRBV10-3
J: TRBJ1-4

DNA: TGTGCCAGCTCACCAAACTCCGGGCTGCAGGGTGGTGGCTACACCTTC
CDR3: CASSPNSGLQGGGYTF
D: NA
V: TRBV18
J: TRBJ1-2

DNA: TGTGCCAGCACGGGACAGGGTAACTATGGCTACACCTTC
CDR3: CASTGQGNYGYTF
D: TRBD1
V: TRBV5-4
J: TRBJ1-2

DNA: TGCGCCAGCAGCCCCGGGAGCGGGCCACAAGAGACCCAGTACTTC
CDR3: CASSPGSGPQETQYF
D: NA
V: TRBV5-1
J: TRBJ2-5

DNA: TGCGCCAGCAGCAACCGGGAATACGGCACAGATACGCAGTATTTT
CDR3: CASSNREYGTDTQYF
D: NA
V: TRBV5-1
J: TRBJ2-3

DNA: TGTGCCAGCTCACCATTACTCTCGGGAGACGGAAAACTGTTTTTT
CDR3: CASSPLLSGDGKLFF
D: NA
V: TRBV18
J: TRBJ1-4

DNA: TGTGCCAGCACGAAGGGGAATTCACCCCTCCACTTT
CDR3: CASTKGNSPLHF
D: NA
V: TRBV7-9
J: TRBJ1-6

DNA: TGTGCCAGCAGCGGCCGTGGGGGGGACCGCTGGGAGCAGTACTTC
CDR3: CASSGRGGDRWEQYF
D: TRBD2
V: TRBV7-8
J: TRBJ2-7

DNA: TGCGCCAGCAGCCAAGAGGGCCATGGAAACACCATATATTTT
CDR3: CASSQEGHGNTIYF
D: NA
V: TRBV4-3
J: TRBJ1-3

DNA: TGTGCCAGCAGCTTCACCAGCCAAGAGACCCAGTACTTC
CDR3: CASSFTSQETQYF
D: NA
V: TRBV7-9
J: TRBJ2-5

DNA: TGTGCCAGCAGCGTGCAGGGGGCGGGCAATGAGCAGTTCTTC
CDR3: CASSVQGAGNEQFF
D: TRBD1
V: TRBV9
J: TRBJ2-1